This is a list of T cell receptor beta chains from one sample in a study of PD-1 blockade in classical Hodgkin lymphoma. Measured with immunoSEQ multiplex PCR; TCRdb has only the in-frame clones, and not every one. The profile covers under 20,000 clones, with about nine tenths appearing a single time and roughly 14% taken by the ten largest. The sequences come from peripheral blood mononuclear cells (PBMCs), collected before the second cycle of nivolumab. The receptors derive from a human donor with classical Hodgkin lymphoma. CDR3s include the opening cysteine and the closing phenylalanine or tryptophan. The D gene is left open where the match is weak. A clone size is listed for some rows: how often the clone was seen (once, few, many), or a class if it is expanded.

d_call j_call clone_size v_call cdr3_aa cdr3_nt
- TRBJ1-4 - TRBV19 CASSFYSLGVANEKLFF TGTGCCAGTAGTTTTTACAGTCTTGGGGTTGCTAATGAAAAACTGTTTTTT
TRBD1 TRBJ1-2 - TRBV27 CASAQGAVDGYTF TGTGCCAGCGCACAGGGGGCTGTAGATGGCTACACCTTC
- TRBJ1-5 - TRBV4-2 CASSQETGNQPQHF TGTGCCAGCAGCCAAGAAACAGGGAATCAGCCCCAGCATTTT
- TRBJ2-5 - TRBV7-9 CASSFGGMGAETQYF TGTGCCAGCAGCTTCGGCGGTATGGGGGCCGAGACCCAGTACTTC
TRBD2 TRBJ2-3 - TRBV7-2 CASSTAGGRADTQYF TGTGCCAGCAGCACTGCGGGGGGGCGGGCAGATACGCAGTATTTT
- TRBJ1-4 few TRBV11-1 CASSAGIGWQNEKLFF TGTGCCAGCAGCGCGGGAATCGGGTGGCAAAATGAAAAACTGTTTTTT
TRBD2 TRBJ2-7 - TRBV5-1 CASSHSGAYEQYF TGCGCCAGCAGTCATAGCGGGGCCTACGAGCAGTACTTC
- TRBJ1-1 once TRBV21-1 CASSSLDETEAFF TGTGCCAGCAGCTCCCTTGATGAAACTGAAGCTTTCTTT
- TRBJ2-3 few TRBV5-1 CASSLGQPTDTQYF TGCGCCAGCAGCTTGGGACAGCCCACAGATACGCAGTATTTT
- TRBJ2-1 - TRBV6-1 CASSVEVGSYNEQFF TGTGCCAGCAGTGTTGAGGTCGGCTCCTACAATGAGCAGTTCTTC
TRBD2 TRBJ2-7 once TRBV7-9 CASSFLGLAARSYEQYF TGTGCCAGCAGCTTTCTGGGACTAGCGGCGCGCTCCTACGAGCAGTACTTC
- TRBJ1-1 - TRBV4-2 CASSRSMNTEAFF TGTGCCAGCAGCCGATCTATGAACACTGAAGCTTTCTTT
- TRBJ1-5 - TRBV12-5 CASGLVEKWYRGNQPQHF TGTGCTAGTGGTTTGGTAGAGAAGTGGTACAGGGGCAATCAGCCCCAGCATTTT
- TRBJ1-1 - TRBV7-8 CASSLEGPNTEAFF TGTGCCAGCAGCTTAGAGGGTCCGAACACTGAAGCTTTCTTT
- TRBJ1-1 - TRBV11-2 CASSFLIGGNTEAFF TGTGCCAGCAGCTTTCTCATCGGCGGGAACACTGAAGCTTTCTTT
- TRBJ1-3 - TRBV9 CASSGGGPGNTIYF TGTGCCAGCAGCGGAGGTGGTCCTGGAAACACCATATATTTT
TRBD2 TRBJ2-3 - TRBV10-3 CAISGLAGGLDTQYF TGTGCCATCTCGGGACTAGCGGGGGGGTTAGATACGCAGTATTTT
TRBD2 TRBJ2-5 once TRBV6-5 CASSYSAGGPETQYF TGTGCCAGCAGTTACTCAGCGGGGGGGCCGGAGACCCAGTACTTC
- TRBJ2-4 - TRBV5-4 CASSFGGLAKNIQYF TGTGCCAGCAGCTTTGGCGGCCTAGCCAAAAACATTCAGTACTTC
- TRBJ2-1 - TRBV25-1 CASSEVFLGVNEQFF TGTGCCAGCAGTGAAGTCTTTCTGGGGGTAAATGAGCAGTTCTTC
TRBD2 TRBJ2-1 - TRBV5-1 CASSLGLAGATYNEQFF TGCGCCAGCAGCTTGGGGCTAGCGGGGGCCACCTACAATGAGCAGTTCTTC
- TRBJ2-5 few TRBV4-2 CASSQDEGIGVQYF TGTGCCAGCAGCCAAGACGAGGGTATTGGAGTGCAGTACTTC
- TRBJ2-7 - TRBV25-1 CASSPGTGGQYF TGTGCCAGCTCCCCGGGGACCGGCGGGCAGTACTTC
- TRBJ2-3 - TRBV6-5 CASRGQGGDTQYF TGTGCCAGCCGCGGGCAGGGAGGAGATACGCAGTATTTT
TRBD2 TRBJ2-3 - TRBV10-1 CASRTGGPFTDTQYF TGCGCCAGCAGAACGGGGGGACCGTTCACAGATACGCAGTATTTT
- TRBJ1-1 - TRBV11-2 CASRGHPNTEAFF TGTGCCAGCAGAGGGCATCCGAACACTGAAGCTTTCTTT
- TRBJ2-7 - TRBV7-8 CASSLVTGVYEQYF TGTGCCAGCAGCCTCGTCACAGGAGTCTACGAGCAGTACTTC
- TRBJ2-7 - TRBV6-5 CASDGGGGRNEQYF TGTGCCAGCGATGGTGGCGGGGGCCGGAACGAGCAGTACTTC
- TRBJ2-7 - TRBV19 CASSMRGINADEQYF TGTGCCAGTAGTATGAGGGGTATTAACGCCGACGAGCAGTACTTC
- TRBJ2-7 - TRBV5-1 CASSQQDSYGQYF TGCGCCAGCAGCCAACAAGACAGCTACGGGCAGTACTTC
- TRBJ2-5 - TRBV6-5 CASSPTVADTQYF TGTGCCAGCAGTCCCACAGTGGCCGACACCCAGTACTTC